The 8 T cell receptor beta chains below were found in one sample sequenced in a study of identical twins (dated by TCRdb to 2016 to 2018). Receptor amplification or capture employed 5' RACE. The sequencer was an Illumina HiSeq 2000. TCRdb ran its own pipeline on the public reads, namely fastp trimming at Q25 and MiXCR clone calling, and kept in-frame beta chains. CDR3 protein duplicates are merged, each entry listing the most common genes and DNA. Present in this sample are 1.5 million to 2 million distinct CDR3 sequences, under 35% of which were seen just once. The biggest ten clones account for about 0.25% of the sample. The sample taken for sequencing was cord blood. These receptors all stem from a newborn girl in good health.

This clonotype showed up just a few times. At one end the junction does not follow the germline gene, possibly because of a read error. The chain employs TRBV28 and TRBJ2-6; perhaps D is TRBD1 or TRBD2 (5 bases each). The CDR3 is 17 amino acids. The germline CDR1 and CDR2 sequences are MDHEN and SYDVKM. CDR3 residues: CASSPLPWKRGANVLNF. In DNA, the CDR3 is TGTGCCAGCAGCCCCCTCCCCTGGAAAAGAGGGGCCAACGTCCTGAATTTC.

The gene calls are TRBV25-1 and TRBJ1-6, with TRBD1 identical over 8 bases. Germline V CDR1 and CDR2: MGHDK, SYGVNS. J gave up 8 bases and V 2 bases, and 8 bases lay outside the gene matches. The CDR3 is 16 residues long. The CDR3 sequence is CASSERGRGLDSPLHF. The CDR3 DNA reads as TGTGCCAGCAGTGAACGGGGCAGGGGGCTTGATTCACCCCTCCACTTT.

This chain links TRBV4-2 with TRBJ2-1, with D uncertain. The CDR3 loop spans 14 amino acids. Deletions cut 1 base from V and 5 bases from J, with 9 bases between. Germline lookup yields CDR1 LGHNA and CDR2 YNFKEQ. CDR3 sequence reads: CASSQGDKDNEQFF. The CDR3 DNA is TGTGCCAGCAGCCAAGGCGACAAAGACAATGAGCAGTTCTTC.

This chain connects TRBV20-1 to TRBJ2-7, with 9 bases that match TRBD2. The ends lost 3 bases at V and 5 bases at J; junction bases unmatched: 11. The CDR3 sequence is 15 residues long. CDR1 is DFQATT, CDR2 SNEGSKA, per germline (reference sequence). The DNA of the CDR3 is TGCAGTGCTAGGGAGCTAGCGGGAAGCCCCCACGAGCAGTACTTC. This translates into CSARELAGSPHEQYF.

The chain links TRBV7-2 to TRBJ2-1; 15 nucleotides agree with TRBD2. The V gene end was trimmed by 5 bases and the J gene end by 4 bases; junction bases not matched to a gene: 9. The CDR3 is 18 residues long. Germline CDR1 reads SGHTA; CDR2 reads FQGNSA. CDR3 DNA sequence: TGTGCCAGCAGCCCCCCGGGACTAGCGGGAGGAAGGTACAATGAGCAGTTCTTC. Translated: CASSPPGLAGGRYNEQFF.

This clonotype was counted a few times. This rearrangement joins TRBV20-1 to TRBJ2-1, with 8 bases that match TRBD2. Germline CDR1 and CDR2: DFQATT and SNEGSKA (reference sequence). Trimming removed 5 bases from V and 2 bases from J; junction bases left unmatched: 5. This CDR3 has 14 residues. DNA for the CDR3: TGCAGTGCTTCTAGCGGGCCGCCCTACAATGAGCAGTTCTTC. This gives the protein CSASSGPPYNEQFF.

J is TRBJ2-1 and V is TRBV9, with D possibly TRBD2 on 6 matching bases. The CDR3 is 15 amino acids. V gave up 4 bases and J gave up 6 bases, with 17 bases separating them. The germline V gene encodes CDR1 SGDLS and CDR2 YYNGEE. The CDR3 coding sequence is TGTGCCAGCAGCCTACGGGACTTGATCGGCAATGAGCAGTTCTTC. It translates to CASSLRDLIGNEQFF.

The chain carries TRBV2 and TRBJ2-2; TRBD2 might be the D (7 bases). The V end lost 3 bases, the J end lost 2 bases, and 13 bases lay between the germline ends. CDR3 length: 16 residues. CDR1 SNHLY and CDR2 FYNNEI come from the germline V gene. The CDR3 DNA reads as TGTGCCAGCAGTGATAGTAGGGGGGGTAACACCGGGGAGCTGTTTTTT. It encodes CASSDSRGGNTGELFF.